The rows below give T cell receptor beta chains drawn from one sample of a study of T cells expressing NK-cell markers. TCRdb re-called the 5' RACE reads and catalogs CDR3 proteins one per entry, DNA excluded. In all, the sample yields about 370,000 distinct CDR3 sequences. The sample consisted of blood T cells: a sorted CD56 or NKG2C T cell subset, CD4+ or CD8+ T cells, or bulk PBMC T cells (not recorded which). The receptor source for this set is a woman aged 45-59 years in good health. CDR3s include the opening cysteine and the closing phenylalanine or tryptophan.

TRBV21-1	TRBJ2-3	CASSNRSGADTQYF
TRBV7-9	TRBJ1-2	CASRYPKSGYTF
TRBV4-1	TRBJ1-4	CASSQRVAGATNEKLFF
TRBV9	TRBJ2-5	CASSGRGLGETQYF
TRBV20-1	TRBJ1-1	CSAKTGQGQNTEAFF
TRBV27	TRBJ2-7	CASSSWGEGDEQYF
TRBV6-6	TRBJ2-1	CASSGPLTHNEQFF
TRBV5-1	TRBJ1-1	CASKSGQGWSEAFF
TRBV7-2	TRBJ2-1	CASSWGTSGRDEQFF
TRBV10-3	TRBJ1-6	CASRGGQGHSPLHF
TRBV7-8	TRBJ2-1	CASSVDGLASDEQFF
TRBV12-3/TRBV12-4	TRBJ2-5	CASTPGRAETQYF
TRBV5-5	TRBJ2-2	CASSRPLEPNTGELFF
TRBV7-8	TRBJ2-3	CASSLGGSGGSDTQYF
TRBV29-1	TRBJ1-2	CSVVPVGTYGYTF
TRBV3-1	TRBJ1-4	CASSSRDSFATNEKLFF
TRBV12-3/TRBV12-4	TRBJ2-2	CASRGTGGLNGELFF
TRBV11-2	TRBJ2-1	CASFSTGGRPNSSSYNEQFF
TRBV5-1	TRBJ2-1	CASSPGGLTPVNEQFF
TRBV7-9	TRBJ2-3	CASSLEGPRGDTQYF
TRBV12-3/TRBV12-4	TRBJ2-1	CASSLSRGGLAGRYNEQFF
TRBV20-1	TRBJ2-5	CSAGPGLPDQTQYF
TRBV6-4	TRBJ1-5	CASSEDGYSNQPQHF
TRBV20-1	TRBJ2-3	CSAPSSQLAGHPDTQYF
TRBV5-1	TRBJ2-5	CASSSSQVGETQYF
TRBV4-1	TRBJ2-4	CASSQELLLAKNIQYF
TRBV5-1	TRBJ2-3	CASSLVAVQRTDTQYF
TRBV4-2	TRBJ2-7	CASSPILAGSYEQYF
TRBV4-1	TRBJ2-3	CASSQETVTSTDTQYF
TRBV12-3/TRBV12-4	TRBJ1-5	CTSSWGGDQPQHF
TRBV12-3/TRBV12-4	TRBJ2-6	CASSFFGTVIESISGANVLTF
TRBV12-3/TRBV12-4	TRBJ1-3	CASSVTGLGNTIYF
TRBV10-3	TRBJ2-7	CAIRRTHEQYF
TRBV12-3/TRBV12-4	TRBJ2-6	CATRGAGANVLTF
TRBV12-3/TRBV12-4	TRBJ2-3	CASTIRVTDTQYF
TRBV7-2	TRBJ2-1	CASSFGGIYHEQFF
TRBV7-9	TRBJ2-1	CASSFLAGGPGEQFF
TRBV3-1	TRBJ2-2	CASGVFVTGELFF
TRBV3-1	TRBJ2-7	CASTSRTGTKIYEQYF
TRBV29-1	TRBJ2-2	CSVRVPEAGELFF
TRBV10-3	TRBJ2-7	CAIRPTGGSREQYF
TRBV12-3/TRBV12-4	TRBJ1-3	CASSARMDSSGNTIYF
TRBV5-1	TRBJ1-4	CASKRTREKLFF
TRBV7-6	TRBJ2-1	CASSHPGLGDSSYNEQFF
TRBV14	TRBJ2-1	CASSQGGGGRNEQFF
TRBV12-1	TRBJ2-5	CASSDGGTGGGKTQYF
TRBV29-1	TRBJ2-1	CSVRSYNEQFF
TRBV12-3/TRBV12-4	TRBJ2-1	CASSFSPPYNEQFF
TRBV19	TRBJ2-1	CASSTGLAVHSYNEQFF
TRBV10-3	TRBJ2-1	CAIRGESRSYNEQFF
TRBV6-2/TRBV6-3	TRBJ2-4	CASSPGHIQYF
TRBV5-1	TRBJ2-5	CASSLEAGWRETQYF
TRBV20-1	TRBJ2-3	CSAPATGDTQYF
TRBV4-1	TRBJ2-1	CASSQGEGSLWNEQFF
TRBV23-1	TRBJ1-5	CAIGGQDNSNQPQHF
TRBV19	TRBJ1-6	CASRRDRDSPLHF
TRBV5-6	TRBJ2-2	CASSLVRRVGTGELFF